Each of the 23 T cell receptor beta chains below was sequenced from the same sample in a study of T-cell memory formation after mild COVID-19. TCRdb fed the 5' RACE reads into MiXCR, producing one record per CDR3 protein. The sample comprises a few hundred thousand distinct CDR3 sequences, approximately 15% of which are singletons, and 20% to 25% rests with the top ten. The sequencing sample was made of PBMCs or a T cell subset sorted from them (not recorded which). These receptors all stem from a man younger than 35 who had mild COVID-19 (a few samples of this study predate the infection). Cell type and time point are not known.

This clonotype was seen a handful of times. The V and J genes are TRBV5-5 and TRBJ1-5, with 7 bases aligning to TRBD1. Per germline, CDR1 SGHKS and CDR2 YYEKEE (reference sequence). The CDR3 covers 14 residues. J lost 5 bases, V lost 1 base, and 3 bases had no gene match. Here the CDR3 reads CASSLQTGDQPQHF. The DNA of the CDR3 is TGTGCCAGCAGCTTGCAAACAGGGGATCAGCCCCAGCATTTT. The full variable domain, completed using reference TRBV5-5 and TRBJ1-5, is DAGVTQSPTHLIKTRGQQVTLRCSPISGHKSVSWYQQVLGQGPQFIFQYYEKEERGRGNFPDRFSARQFPNYSSELNVNALLLGDSALYLCASSLQTGDQPQHFGDGTRLSIL.

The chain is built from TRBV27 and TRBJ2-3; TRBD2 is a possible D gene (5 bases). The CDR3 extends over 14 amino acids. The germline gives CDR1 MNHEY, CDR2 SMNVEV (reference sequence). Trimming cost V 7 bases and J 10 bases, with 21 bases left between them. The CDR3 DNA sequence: TGTGCCAGCACCCCTGGTGGGGTCCGGAGGCCGCAGTATTTT. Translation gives CASTPGGVRRPQYF.

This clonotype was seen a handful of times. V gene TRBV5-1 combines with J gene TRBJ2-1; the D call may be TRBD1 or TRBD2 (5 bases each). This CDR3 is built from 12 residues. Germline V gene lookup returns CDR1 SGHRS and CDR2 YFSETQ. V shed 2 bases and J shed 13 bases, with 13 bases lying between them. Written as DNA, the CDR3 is TGCGCCAGCAGCTTCAACCCGGGACCCCAGTTCTTC. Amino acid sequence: CASSFNPGPQFF. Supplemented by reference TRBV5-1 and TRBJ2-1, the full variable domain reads KAGVTQTPRYLIKTRGQQVTLSCSPISGHRSVSWYQQTPGQGLQFLFEYFSETQRNKGNFPGRFSGRQFSNSRSEMNVSTLELGDSALYLCASSFNPGPQFFGPGTRLTVL.

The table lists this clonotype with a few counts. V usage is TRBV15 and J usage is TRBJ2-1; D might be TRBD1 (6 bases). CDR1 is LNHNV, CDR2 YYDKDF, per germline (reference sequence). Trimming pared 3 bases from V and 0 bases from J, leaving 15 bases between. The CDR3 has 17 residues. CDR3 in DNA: TGTGCCACCAGCAGGTTGGGTGGGGGCCGCTCCTACAATGAGCAGTTCTTC. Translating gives CATSRLGGGRSYNEQFF.

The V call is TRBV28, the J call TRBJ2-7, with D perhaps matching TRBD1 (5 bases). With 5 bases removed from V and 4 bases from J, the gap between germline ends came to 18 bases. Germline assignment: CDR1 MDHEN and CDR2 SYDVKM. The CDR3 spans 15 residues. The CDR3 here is CASSPGLAPRYEQYF. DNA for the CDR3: TGTGCCAGCAGTCCAGGGCTTGCCCCTAGATACGAGCAGTACTTC.

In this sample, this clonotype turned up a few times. For the CDR3, the DNA is TGTGCCAGCAGTTACTCTTTGGAGAACACCGGGGAGCTGTTTTTT. Translating it yields CASSYSLENTGELFF. This rearrangement joins TRBV6-6 to TRBJ2-2; D is unclear. Germline V gives CDR1 MNHNY, CDR2 SVGAGI (reference sequence). There are 15 residues in the CDR3. Trimming cost V 0 bases and J 1 base, with 6 bases left between them.

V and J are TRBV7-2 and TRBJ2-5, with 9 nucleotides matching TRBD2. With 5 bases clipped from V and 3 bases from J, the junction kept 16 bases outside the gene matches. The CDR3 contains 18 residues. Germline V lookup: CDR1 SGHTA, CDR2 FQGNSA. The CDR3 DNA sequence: TGTGCCAGCAGCCACACCCCCCTTGGAGCGGGGGGCAAAGAGACCCAGTACTTC. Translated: CASSHTPLGAGGKETQYF.

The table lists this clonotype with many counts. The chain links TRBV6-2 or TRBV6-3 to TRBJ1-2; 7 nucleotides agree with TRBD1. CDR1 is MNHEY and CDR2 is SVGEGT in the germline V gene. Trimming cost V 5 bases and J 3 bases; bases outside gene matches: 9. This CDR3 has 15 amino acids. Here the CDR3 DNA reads TGTGCCAGCAGTCCGAAGGAGACAGGGCACTATGGCTACACCTTC. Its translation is CASSPKETGHYGYTF.

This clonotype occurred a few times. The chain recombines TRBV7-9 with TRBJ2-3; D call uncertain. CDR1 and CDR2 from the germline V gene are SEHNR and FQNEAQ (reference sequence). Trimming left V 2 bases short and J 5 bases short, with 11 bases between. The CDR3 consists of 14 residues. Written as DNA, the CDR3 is TGTGCCAGCAGCTTAACTACGGACGGAGATACGCAGTATTTT. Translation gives CASSLTTDGDTQYF.

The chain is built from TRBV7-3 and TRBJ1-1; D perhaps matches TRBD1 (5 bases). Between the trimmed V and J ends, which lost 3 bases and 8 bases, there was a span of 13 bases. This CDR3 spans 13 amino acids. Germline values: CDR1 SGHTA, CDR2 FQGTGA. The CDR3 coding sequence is TGTGCCAGCAGCTTTTCCAGGGAAGGCGAAGCTTTCTTT. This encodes CASSFSREGEAFF.

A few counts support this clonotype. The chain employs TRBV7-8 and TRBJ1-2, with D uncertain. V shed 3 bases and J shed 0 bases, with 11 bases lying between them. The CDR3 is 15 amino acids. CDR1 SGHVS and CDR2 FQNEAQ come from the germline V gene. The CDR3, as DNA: TGTGCCAGCAGCTTTTTAGGGCTGGCTAACTATGGCTACACCTTC. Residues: CASSFLGLANYGYTF.

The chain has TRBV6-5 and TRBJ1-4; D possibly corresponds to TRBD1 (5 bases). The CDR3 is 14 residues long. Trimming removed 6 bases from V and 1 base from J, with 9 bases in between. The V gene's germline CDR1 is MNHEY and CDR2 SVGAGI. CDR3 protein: CASRNGGTNEKLFF. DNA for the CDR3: TGTGCCAGCAGGAACGGGGGAACTAATGAAAAACTGTTTTTT.

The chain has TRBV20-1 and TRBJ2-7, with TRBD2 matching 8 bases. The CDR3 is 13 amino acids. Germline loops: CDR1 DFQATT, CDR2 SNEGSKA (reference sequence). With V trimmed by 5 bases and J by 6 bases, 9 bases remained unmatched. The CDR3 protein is CSAEPRLASEQYF. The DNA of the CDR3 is TGCAGTGCTGAACCGAGACTAGCGAGCGAGCAGTACTTC.

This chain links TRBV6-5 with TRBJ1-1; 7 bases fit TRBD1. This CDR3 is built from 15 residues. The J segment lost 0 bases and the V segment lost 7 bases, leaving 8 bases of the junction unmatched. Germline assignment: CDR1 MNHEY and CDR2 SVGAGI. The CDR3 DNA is TGTGCCAGCAAGCTGACAGGGATCATGAACACTGAAGCTTTCTTT. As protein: CASKLTGIMNTEAFF.

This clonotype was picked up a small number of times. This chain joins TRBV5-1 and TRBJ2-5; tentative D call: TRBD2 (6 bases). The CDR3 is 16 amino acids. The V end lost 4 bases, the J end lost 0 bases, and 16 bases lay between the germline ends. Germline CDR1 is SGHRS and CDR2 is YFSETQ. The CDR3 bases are TGCGCCAGCAGCCTGGAGGGACTTCCGTACCAAGAGACCCAGTACTTC. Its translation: CASSLEGLPYQETQYF.

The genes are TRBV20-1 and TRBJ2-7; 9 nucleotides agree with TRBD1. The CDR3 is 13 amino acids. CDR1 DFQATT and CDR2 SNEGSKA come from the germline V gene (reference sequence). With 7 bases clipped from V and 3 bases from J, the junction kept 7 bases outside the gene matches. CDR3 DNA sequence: TGCAGTGTTAGGGACAGGGTATTCTACGAGCAGTACGTC. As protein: CSVRDRVFYEQYV.

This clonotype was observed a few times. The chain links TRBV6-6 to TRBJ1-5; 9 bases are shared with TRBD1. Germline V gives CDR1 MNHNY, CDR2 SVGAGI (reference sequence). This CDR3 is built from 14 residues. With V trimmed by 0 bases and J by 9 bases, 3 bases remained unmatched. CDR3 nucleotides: TGTGCCAGCAGTTACTCACAGGGGGCAGGGCCCCAGCATTTT. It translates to CASSYSQGAGPQHF.

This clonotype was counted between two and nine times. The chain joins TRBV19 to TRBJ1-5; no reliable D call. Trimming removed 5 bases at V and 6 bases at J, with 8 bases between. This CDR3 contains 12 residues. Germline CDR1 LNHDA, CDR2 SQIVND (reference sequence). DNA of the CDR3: TGTGCCAGTAGTGGGCGAGGTCAGCCCCAGCATTTT. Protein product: CASSGRGQPQHF.

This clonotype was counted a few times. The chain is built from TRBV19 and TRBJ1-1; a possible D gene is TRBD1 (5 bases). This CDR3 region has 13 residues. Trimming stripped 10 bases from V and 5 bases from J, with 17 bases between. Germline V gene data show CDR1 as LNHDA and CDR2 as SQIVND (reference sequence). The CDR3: CATSGVWKTEAFF. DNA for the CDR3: TGTGCCACCTCGGGGGTGTGGAAAACTGAAGCTTTCTTT.

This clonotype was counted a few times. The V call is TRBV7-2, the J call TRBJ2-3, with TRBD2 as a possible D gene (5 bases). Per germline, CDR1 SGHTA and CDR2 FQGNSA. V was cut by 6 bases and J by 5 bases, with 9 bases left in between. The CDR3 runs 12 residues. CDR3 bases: TGTGCCAGCAGGGCCGCGGGAGATACGCAGTATTTT. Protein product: CASRAAGDTQYF.

CDR3 nucleotides: TGTGCCAGCAGCACGACAGGGTTTGACACTGAAGCTTTCTTT. Translated: CASSTTGFDTEAFF. The J gene is TRBJ1-1, the V gene TRBV7-9, with 7 bases aligning to TRBD1. Germline V gene data show CDR1 as SEHNR and CDR2 as FQNEAQ (reference sequence). After removal of 5 bases from V and 3 bases from J, the junction contained 6 bases not matched to a gene. The CDR3 runs 14 residues.

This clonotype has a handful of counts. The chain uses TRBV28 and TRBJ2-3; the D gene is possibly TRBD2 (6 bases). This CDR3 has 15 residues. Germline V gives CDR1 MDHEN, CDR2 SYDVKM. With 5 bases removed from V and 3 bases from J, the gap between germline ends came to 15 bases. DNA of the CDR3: TGTGCCAGCAGTCCTGTTCTAGCGAGGACAGATACGCAGTATTTT. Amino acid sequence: CASSPVLARTDTQYF. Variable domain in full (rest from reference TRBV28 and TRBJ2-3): DVKVTQSSRYLVKRTGEKVFLECVQDMDHENMFWYRQDPGLGLRLIYFSYDVKMKEKGDIPEGYSVSREKKERFSLILESASTNQTSMYLCASSPVLARTDTQYFGPGTRLTVL.

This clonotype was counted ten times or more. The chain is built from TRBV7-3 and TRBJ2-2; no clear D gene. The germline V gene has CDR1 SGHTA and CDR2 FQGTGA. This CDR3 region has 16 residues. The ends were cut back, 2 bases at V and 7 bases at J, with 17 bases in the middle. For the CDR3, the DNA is TGTGCCAGCAGCTTAGTATCATGGCAATTGGGCGGGGAGCTGTTTTTT. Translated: CASSLVSWQLGGELFF.